This T cell receptor beta chain was retrieved from a study of T cell changes during pregnancy in multiple sclerosis. The length of the CDR3 is 12 residues. V shed 7 bases and J shed 6 bases, with 12 bases lying between them. Looked up from germline, CDR1 is MGHDK and CDR2 is SYGVNS. The repertoire was sequenced with immunoSEQ multiplex PCR; TCRdb's copy has only in-frame clones and lacks some. The sample has more than 55,000 clones, about 89% seen once. This receptor was obtained from a female donor with multiple sclerosis, enrolled in a pregnancy study. The sample in question was peripheral blood, obtained in the second trimester of pregnancy. The J gene is TRBJ1-2, the V gene TRBV25-1; possibly TRBD1 for D (5 bases). The CDR3 DNA reads TGTGCCAGCATGCGAGACAGCCATGGCTACACCTTC. It yields the protein CASMRDSHGYTF.